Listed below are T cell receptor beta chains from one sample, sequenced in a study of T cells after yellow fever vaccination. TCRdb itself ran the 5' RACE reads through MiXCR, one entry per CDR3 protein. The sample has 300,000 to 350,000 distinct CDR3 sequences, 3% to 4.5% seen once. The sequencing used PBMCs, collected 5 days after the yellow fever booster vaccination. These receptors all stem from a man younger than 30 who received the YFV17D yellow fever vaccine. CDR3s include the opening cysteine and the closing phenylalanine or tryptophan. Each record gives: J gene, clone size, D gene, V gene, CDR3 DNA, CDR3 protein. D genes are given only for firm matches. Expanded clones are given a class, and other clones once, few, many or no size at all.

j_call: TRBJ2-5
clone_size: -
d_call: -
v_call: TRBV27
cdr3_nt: TGTGCCAGCAGATTGGCGGGTTCATGGGAGACCCAGTACTTC
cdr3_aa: CASRLAGSWETQYF

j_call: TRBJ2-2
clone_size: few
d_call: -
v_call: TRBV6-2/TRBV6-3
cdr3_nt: TGTGCCAGCAACGATAGCGGGGAGCTGTTTTTT
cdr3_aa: CASNDSGELFF

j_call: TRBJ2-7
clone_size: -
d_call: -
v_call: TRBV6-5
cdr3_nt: TGTGCCAGCAGTTACGCGGGTCTCTACGAGCAGTACTTC
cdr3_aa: CASSYAGLYEQYF

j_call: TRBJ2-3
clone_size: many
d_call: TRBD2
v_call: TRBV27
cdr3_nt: TGTGCCAGCAGTTTAGTAGCGGGGGTCACAGATACGCAGTATTTT
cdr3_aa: CASSLVAGVTDTQYF

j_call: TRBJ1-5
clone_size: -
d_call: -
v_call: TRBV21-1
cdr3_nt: TGTGCCAGCAGCAAAGCCGGGGACTTCCAGCATTTT
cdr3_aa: CASSKAGDFQHF

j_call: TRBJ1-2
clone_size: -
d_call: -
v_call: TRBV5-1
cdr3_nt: TGCGCCAGCAGCTTGGGGGGAGGAACAGCGAACTATGGCTACACCTTC
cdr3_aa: CASSLGGGTANYGYTF

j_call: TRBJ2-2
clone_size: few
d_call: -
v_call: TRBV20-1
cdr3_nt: TGCAGTGCTAGAGCTCAGGGGAACACCGGGGAGCTGTTTTTT
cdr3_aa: CSARAQGNTGELFF

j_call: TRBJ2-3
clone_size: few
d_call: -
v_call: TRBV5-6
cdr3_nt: TGTGCCAGCAGCTTGGCCGGGGCAGCCACAGATACGCAGTATTTT
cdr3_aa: CASSLAGAATDTQYF

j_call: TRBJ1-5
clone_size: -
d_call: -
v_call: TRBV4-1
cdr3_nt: TGCGCCAGCAGCGATACCCAGGGCATACCCCAGCATTTT
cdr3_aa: CASSDTQGIPQHF

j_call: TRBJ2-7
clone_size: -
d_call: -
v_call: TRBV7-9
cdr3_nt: TGTGCCAGCAGCTTAAGGGGTGAGGGGCCCTACGAGCAGTACTTC
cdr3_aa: CASSLRGEGPYEQYF

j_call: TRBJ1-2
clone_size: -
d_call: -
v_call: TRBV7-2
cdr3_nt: TGTGCCAGCAGCCCACGACAGGTTTTGAACTATGGCTACACCTTC
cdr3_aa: CASSPRQVLNYGYTF

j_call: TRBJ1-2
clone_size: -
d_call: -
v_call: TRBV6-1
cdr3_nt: TGTGCCAGCAGGAACACAGGTCCCTATGGCTACACCTTC
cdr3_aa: CASRNTGPYGYTF

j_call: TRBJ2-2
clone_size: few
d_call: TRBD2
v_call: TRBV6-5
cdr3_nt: TGTGCCAGCAGATTATCGGGGGGAAATATCGGGGAGCTGTTTTTT
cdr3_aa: CASRLSGGNIGELFF

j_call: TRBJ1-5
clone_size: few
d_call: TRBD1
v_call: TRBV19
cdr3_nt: TGTGCCAGTAGTCTCTGGGAGGGACAGGGTGTACAGCCCCAGCATTTT
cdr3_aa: CASSLWEGQGVQPQHF

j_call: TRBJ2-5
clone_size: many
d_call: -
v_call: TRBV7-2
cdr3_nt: TGTGCCAGCAGCTACCGGAAGGAAGAGACCCAGTACTTC
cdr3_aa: CASSYRKEETQYF

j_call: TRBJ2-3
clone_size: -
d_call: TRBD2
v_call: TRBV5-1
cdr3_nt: TGCGCCAGCACCTCTATCACTAGCGGGGGAGCTACGCAGTATTTT
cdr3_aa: CASTSITSGGATQYF

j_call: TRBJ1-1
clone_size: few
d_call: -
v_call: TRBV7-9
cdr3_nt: TGTGCCAGCAGCTTAGGATTGGGGGACACTGAAGCTTTCTTT
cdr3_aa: CASSLGLGDTEAFF

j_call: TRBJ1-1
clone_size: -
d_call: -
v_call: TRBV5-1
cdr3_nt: TGCGCCAGCACCTCTAAGTCCGGACTCCTGAACACTGAAGCTTTCTTT
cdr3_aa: CASTSKSGLLNTEAFF

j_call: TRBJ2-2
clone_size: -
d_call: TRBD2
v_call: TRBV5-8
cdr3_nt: TGTGCCAGCAGCTTGGGGGGACTAGCGGTCACCGGGGAGCTGTTTTTT
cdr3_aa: CASSLGGLAVTGELFF

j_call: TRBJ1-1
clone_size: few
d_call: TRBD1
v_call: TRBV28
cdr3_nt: TGTGCCAGCACCACCGGGGGACAGGGGGACACTGAAGCTTTCTTT
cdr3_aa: CASTTGGQGDTEAFF

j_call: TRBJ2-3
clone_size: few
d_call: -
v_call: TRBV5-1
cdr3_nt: TGCGCCAGCAGCTTGCGGTCCAGGGAAGGAGATACGCAGTATTTT
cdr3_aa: CASSLRSREGDTQYF

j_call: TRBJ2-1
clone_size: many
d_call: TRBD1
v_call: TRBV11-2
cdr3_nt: TGTGCCAGCAGCCTATTAGGGGGACAGGGGATGTTGGTTGGGTACAATGAGCAGTTCTTC
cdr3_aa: CASSLLGGQGMLVGYNEQFF

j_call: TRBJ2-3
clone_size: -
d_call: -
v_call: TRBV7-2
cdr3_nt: TGTGCCAGCAGCTTTGACCCCGGAGGATATGGCACAGATACGCAGTATTTT
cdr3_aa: CASSFDPGGYGTDTQYF

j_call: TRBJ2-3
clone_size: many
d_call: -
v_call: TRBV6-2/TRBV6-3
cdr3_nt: TGTGCCAGCAGGCAGGGGATTTATACAGATACGCAGTATTTT
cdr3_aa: CASRQGIYTDTQYF

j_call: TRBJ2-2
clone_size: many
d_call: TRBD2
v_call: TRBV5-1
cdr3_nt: TGCGCCAGCAGCTTGGGACTAGCGGTCACCGGGGAGCTGTTTTTT
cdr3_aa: CASSLGLAVTGELFF

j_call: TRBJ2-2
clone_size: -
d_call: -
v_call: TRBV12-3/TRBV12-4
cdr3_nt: TGTGCCATCGCCCTCGGGAGTAACACCGGGGAGCTGTTTTTT
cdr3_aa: CAIALGSNTGELFF

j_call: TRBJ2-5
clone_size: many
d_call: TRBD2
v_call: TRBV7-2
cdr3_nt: TGTGCCAGCAGCTTAGGAGCGGGGGGTGAATGGCCCCAGTACTTC
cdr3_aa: CASSLGAGGEWPQYF

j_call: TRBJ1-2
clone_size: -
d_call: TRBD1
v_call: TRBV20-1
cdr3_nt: TGCAGTGCTGGGGGACAGGGTGGAGGCTACACCTTC
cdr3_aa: CSAGGQGGGYTF

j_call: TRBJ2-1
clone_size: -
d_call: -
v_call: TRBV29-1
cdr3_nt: TGCAGCGTTCTCGGATACTCCTACAATGAGCAGTTCTTC
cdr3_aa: CSVLGYSYNEQFF

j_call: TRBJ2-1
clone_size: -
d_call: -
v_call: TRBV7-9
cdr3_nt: TGTGCCAGCACCGCAGGGGGGGGCCGCTACAATGAGCAGTTCTTC
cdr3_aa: CASTAGGGRYNEQFF

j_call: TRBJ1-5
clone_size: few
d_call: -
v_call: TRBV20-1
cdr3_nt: TGCAGTGCTAGTAGACCTGGGGAGGCAAATCAGCCCCAGCATTTT
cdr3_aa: CSASRPGEANQPQHF

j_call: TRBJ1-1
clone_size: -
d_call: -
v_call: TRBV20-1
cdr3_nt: TGCAGTGCTAGAGTGACGATAGGGGGGAAGACTGAAGCTTTCTTT
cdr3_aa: CSARVTIGGKTEAFF

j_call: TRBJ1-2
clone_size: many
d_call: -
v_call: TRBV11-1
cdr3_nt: TGTGCCAGCAGCTTATGGAGAGAGGGCTACACCTTC
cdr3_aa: CASSLWREGYTF

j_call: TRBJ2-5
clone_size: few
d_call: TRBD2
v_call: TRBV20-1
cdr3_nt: TGCAGTGCCCTGACACCGTCGGGACTAGCGGGGGGGCCCATGGAGACCCAGTACTTC
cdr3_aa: CSALTPSGLAGGPMETQYF

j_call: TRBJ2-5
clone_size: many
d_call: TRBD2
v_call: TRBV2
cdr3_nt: TGTGCCAGCAGTGAACGCCTAGCGGGGTTTAACCAAGAGACCCAGTACTTC
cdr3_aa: CASSERLAGFNQETQYF

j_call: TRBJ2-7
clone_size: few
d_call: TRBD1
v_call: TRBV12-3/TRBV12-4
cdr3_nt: TGTGCCAGCAGTCTCCGGACAGGGACCTACGAGCAGTACTTC
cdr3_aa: CASSLRTGTYEQYF

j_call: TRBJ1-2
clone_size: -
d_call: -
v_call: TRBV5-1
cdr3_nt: TGCGCCAGCAGCTTGGGCTACAGGGAGGGGAGATATGGCTACACCTTC
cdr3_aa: CASSLGYREGRYGYTF